The next 24 T cell receptor beta chains were all read from a single sample in a study of memory CD4+ T cells and cytomegalovirus serostatus. Generated by immunoSEQ multiplex PCR, the TCRdb table keeps only in-frame clones and is missing some. This repertoire shows about 82,000 clones, approximately 84% found once; its top ten account for around 0.73%. The sort gate was single viable CD3+CD4+CD8-CD45RO+ cells for memory CD4+ T cells. Sequenced sample: memory CD4+ T cells from blood. The source is an adult in good health and CMV-seronegative.

V gene TRBV10-3 combines with J gene TRBJ1-2; 7 bases map to TRBD1. The CDR3 runs to 15 residues. With V trimmed by 2 bases and J by 8 bases, 11 bases remained unmatched. Germline assignment: CDR1 ENHRY and CDR2 SYGVKD. CDR3 amino acids: CAISESRGQGSGYTF. Written as DNA, the CDR3 is TGTGCCATCAGTGAGAGTAGGGGGCAGGGGAGCGGCTACACCTTC.

The V gene is TRBV2, the J gene TRBJ2-7; 7 nucleotides agree with TRBD1. The V segment lost 6 bases and the J segment 6 bases; nucleotides outside the gene matches: 14. CDR3 length equals 15 residues. Germline lookup yields CDR1 SNHLY and CDR2 FYNNEI. For the CDR3, the DNA is TGTGCCAGCAGCCTCAGGCTGACAGGGTATAGCGAGCAGTACTTC. Translation: CASSLRLTGYSEQYF.

The V call is TRBV19, the J call TRBJ2-7; possible D gene TRBD2, 6 bases. Per the germline V gene, CDR1 is LNHDA and CDR2 is SQIVND (reference sequence). V was pared by 7 bases and J by 6 bases, with 16 bases between. The CDR3 runs 13 residues. Written as DNA, the CDR3 is TGTGCCAGTACAAAAGGAGGGGCGGGCGAGCAGTACTTC. It translates to CASTKGGAGEQYF. Full variable domain (missing parts from reference TRBV19 and TRBJ2-7): DGGITQSPKYLFRKEGQNVTLSCEQNLNHDAMYWYRQDPGQGLRLIYYSQIVNDFQKGDIAEGYSVSREKKESFPLTVTSAQKNPTAFYLCASTKGGAGEQYFGPGTRLTVT.

This chain uses TRBV27 with TRBJ2-5, with D perhaps matching TRBD1 or TRBD2 (5 bases each). This CDR3 region has 14 residues. Germline lookup yields CDR1 MNHEY and CDR2 SMNVEV (reference sequence). V dropped 3 bases and J dropped 8 bases, with 16 bases sitting between them. CDR3: CASSFRDPRDTQYF. CDR3 nucleotides: TGTGCCAGCAGTTTTCGGGACCCAAGAGACACCCAGTACTTC.

In this sample, this clone turned up a few times. This chain links TRBV29-1 with TRBJ1-5, with D unresolved. This CDR3 region has 13 residues. V lost 3 bases, J lost 6 bases, and 12 bases lay in between. Germline loops: CDR1 SQVTM, CDR2 ANQGSEA. CDR3: CSVEEPVGQPQHF. CDR3 sequence (DNA): TGCAGCGTTGAGGAGCCGGTCGGTCAGCCCCAGCATTTT.

This clone has only a few counts. The V call is TRBV7-9, the J call TRBJ1-1; D not resolved. Germline V CDR1 and CDR2: SEHNR, FQNEAQ (reference sequence). The CDR3 is made up of 10 amino acids. Trimming removed 10 bases at V and 8 bases at J, with 11 bases between. CDR3 region: CAIHGQEAFF. DNA for the CDR3: TGTGCCATCCACGGTCAAGAAGCTTTCTTT.

The CDR3 protein is CASSKSGGFYGYTF. DNA for the CDR3: TGTGCCAGCAGCAAATCTGGAGGGTTCTATGGCTACACCTTC. This chain connects TRBV21-1 to TRBJ1-2. TRBV21-1 is tagged as a pseudogene. The CDR3 runs to 14 residues.

The V gene is TRBV9, the J gene TRBJ2-2, with D tentatively TRBD1 or TRBD2 (6 bases each). The CDR3 is 17 residues long. The germline V gene has CDR1 SGDLS and CDR2 YYNGEE. V gave up 4 bases and J gave up 0 bases, with 16 bases separating them. The CDR3, as DNA: TGTGCCAGCAGCCAAAGTGGCGGGACAACGAACACCGGGGAGCTGTTTTTT. This translates into CASSQSGGTTNTGELFF.

This chain uses TRBV11-2 with TRBJ1-6; D is unclear. V was pared by 0 bases and J by 6 bases, with 12 bases between. The germline V gene has CDR1 SGHAT and CDR2 FQNNGV. The CDR3 has 16 amino acids. The CDR3 DNA is TGTGCCAGCAGCTTAGATCAAGGACGGGTTAATTCACCCCTCCACTTT. Its translation is CASSLDQGRVNSPLHF.

The V and J genes are TRBV30 and TRBJ1-6; D is undetermined. CDR1 GTSNPN and CDR2 SVGIG come from the germline V gene (reference sequence). Trimming removed 0 bases at V and 0 bases at J, with 9 bases between. The CDR3 is 16 amino acids. CDR3 DNA sequence: TGTGCCTGGAGTGTTCCCAGGAGCTCCTATAATTCACCCCTCCACTTT. Protein: CAWSVPRSSYNSPLHF.

The J gene is TRBJ1-6, the V gene TRBV5-1; D is unclear. This CDR3 has 17 amino acids. Germline lookup yields CDR1 SGHRS and CDR2 YFSETQ. V lost 4 bases, J lost 0 bases, and 14 bases lay in between. Here the CDR3 reads CASSRSTPSSYNSPLHF. The CDR3 DNA sequence: TGCGCCAGCAGCCGATCGACACCGAGCTCCTATAATTCACCCCTCCACTTT.

V is TRBV5-1 and J is TRBJ2-3, with 7 bases identical to TRBD1. Germline loops: CDR1 SGHRS, CDR2 YFSETQ. V gave up 3 bases and J gave up 1 base; unmatched junction bases: 8. The CDR3 is made up of 16 amino acids. The DNA of the CDR3 is TGCGCCAGCAGCTCTACCGGGACAGCCGGCACAGATACGCAGTATTTT. Protein product: CASSSTGTAGTDTQYF.

This clone showed up just a few times. The rearrangement joins TRBV30 to TRBJ1-1, with TRBD1 matching 7 bases. The CDR3 runs 16 residues. Losses at the gene ends were 3 bases for V and 0 bases for J; bases not matched to a gene: 10. The germline V gene encodes CDR1 GTSNPN and CDR2 SVGIG (reference sequence). CDR3 nucleotides: TGTGCCTGGAGCCGGGGACAGACCCCCATGAACACTGAAGCTTTCTTT. This sequence encodes CAWSRGQTPMNTEAFF.

This clone was counted a single time. This chain connects TRBV2 to TRBJ1-1; tentatively, D is TRBD1 (6 bases). The CDR3 runs to 13 residues. Germline-derived CDR1 and CDR2 are SNHLY and FYNNEI. V was clipped by 1 base and J by 4 bases, with 7 bases between them. CDR3 in DNA: TGTGCCAGCAGTGAAGGGGGGCGCACTGAAGCTTTCTTT. The encoded protein is CASSEGGRTEAFF.

The CDR3 spells CASTEDRELYGYTF. The CDR3 DNA reads as TGTGCCAGTACCGAAGACAGGGAGTTGTATGGCTACACCTTC. This rearrangement joins TRBV19 to TRBJ1-2; 7 bases are shared with TRBD1. V was pared by 7 bases and J by 5 bases, with 10 bases of the junction left unmatched. There are 14 residues in the CDR3. Germline V gene lookup returns CDR1 LNHDA and CDR2 SQIVND (reference sequence).

The chain couples TRBV6-5 to TRBJ1-2, with 7 positions matching TRBD1. The V gene end was trimmed by 5 bases and the J gene end by 4 bases; junction bases not matched to a gene: 4. Germline CDR1 is MNHEY and CDR2 is SVGAGI. The CDR3 sequence is 13 residues long. CDR3 protein: CASSPTGLYGYTF. CDR3 nucleotides: TGTGCCAGCAGTCCGACAGGGCTCTATGGCTACACCTTC.

The chain couples TRBV30 to TRBJ2-2; maybe TRBD2 (6 bases). Trimming shortened V by 0 bases and J by 2 bases, and 10 bases separated the two germline ends. The CDR3 runs to 15 residues. The V gene's germline CDR1 is GTSNPN and CDR2 SVGIG (reference sequence). The DNA for the CDR3 is TGTGCCTGGAGTGTAGGGACTCTTAACACCGGGGAGCTGTTTTTT. It yields the protein CAWSVGTLNTGELFF.

The rearrangement joins TRBV30 to TRBJ2-7; TRBD2 is a possible D gene (5 bases). Germline values: CDR1 GTSNPN, CDR2 SVGIG (reference sequence). The CDR3 extends over 13 amino acids. Trimming removed 3 bases from V and 6 bases from J, with 15 bases in between. CDR3: CAWSRTSFSEQYF. In DNA form, the CDR3 reads TGTGCCTGGAGCCGGACTTCCTTCTCCGAGCAGTACTTC.

The genes are TRBV2 and TRBJ2-7; a possible D gene is TRBD2 (5 bases). There are 13 residues in the CDR3. Germline CDR1 and CDR2: SNHLY and FYNNEI. The V gene lost 6 bases and the J gene lost 2 bases, with 11 bases spanning the gap. The CDR3 DNA reads TGTGCCAGCAGGACCTCGGGGACCTACGAGCAGTACTTC. It translates to CASRTSGTYEQYF.

V usage is TRBV15 and J usage is TRBJ2-3; perhaps TRBD1 as D (5 bases). In germline, CDR1 is LNHNV, CDR2 YYDKDF (reference sequence). V was pared by 5 bases and J by 2 bases, with 17 bases between. This CDR3 has 16 residues. In nucleotides, the CDR3 is TGTGCCACCAGCGGTTACACGGGTGGGGCCACAGATACGCAGTATTTT. Translated: CATSGYTGGATDTQYF. Looking up the rest from reference TRBV15 and TRBJ2-3 gives the full variable domain: DAMVIQNPRYQVTQFGKPVTLSCSQTLNHNVMYWYQQKSSQAPKLLFHYYDKDFNNEADTPDNFQSRRPNTSFCFLDIRSPGLGDTAMYLCATSGYTGGATDTQYFGPGTRLTVL.

The chain links TRBV7-3 to TRBJ2-2, with D maybe TRBD2 (6 bases). From germline, CDR1 is SGHTA and CDR2 FQGTGA. V lost 1 base and J 5 bases, leaving 14 bases between the germline ends. CDR3 length: 16 amino acids. The CDR3 spells CASSLNAGRRTGELFF. The CDR3, as DNA: TGTGCCAGCAGCTTAAATGCAGGGAGGAGGACCGGGGAGCTGTTTTTT.

The genes are TRBV4-1 and TRBJ2-5; D possibly corresponds to TRBD1 (6 bases). The CDR3 has 16 residues. The germline gives CDR1 MGHRA, CDR2 YSYEKL. Trimming took 0 bases from V and 4 from J, leaving 15 bases between them. The CDR3 nucleotides are TGCGCCAGCAGCCAAGAGGGGTTGGGGGCCGCAGAGACCCAGTACTTC. It encodes CASSQEGLGAAETQYF.

The chain joins TRBV19 to TRBJ1-1, with D maybe TRBD1 (6 bases). Germline V gene sequence: CDR1 LNHDA, CDR2 SQIVND (reference sequence). Trimming took 5 bases from V and 5 from J, leaving 18 bases between them. The CDR3 sequence is 15 residues long. DNA for the CDR3: TGTGCCAGTAGTGCCACCTTTACAGGGTTGACTGAAGCTTTCTTT. This sequence encodes CASSATFTGLTEAFF.

The chain joins TRBV7-2 to TRBJ2-7; 8 nucleotides align to TRBD1. The CDR3 extends over 15 amino acids. Germline loops: CDR1 SGHTA, CDR2 FQGNSA. Trimming removed 5 bases from V and 2 bases from J; junction bases left unmatched: 8. The CDR3 region is CASSPQGQATYEQYF. The DNA of the CDR3 is TGTGCCAGCAGCCCACAGGGACAGGCTACCTACGAGCAGTACTTC.